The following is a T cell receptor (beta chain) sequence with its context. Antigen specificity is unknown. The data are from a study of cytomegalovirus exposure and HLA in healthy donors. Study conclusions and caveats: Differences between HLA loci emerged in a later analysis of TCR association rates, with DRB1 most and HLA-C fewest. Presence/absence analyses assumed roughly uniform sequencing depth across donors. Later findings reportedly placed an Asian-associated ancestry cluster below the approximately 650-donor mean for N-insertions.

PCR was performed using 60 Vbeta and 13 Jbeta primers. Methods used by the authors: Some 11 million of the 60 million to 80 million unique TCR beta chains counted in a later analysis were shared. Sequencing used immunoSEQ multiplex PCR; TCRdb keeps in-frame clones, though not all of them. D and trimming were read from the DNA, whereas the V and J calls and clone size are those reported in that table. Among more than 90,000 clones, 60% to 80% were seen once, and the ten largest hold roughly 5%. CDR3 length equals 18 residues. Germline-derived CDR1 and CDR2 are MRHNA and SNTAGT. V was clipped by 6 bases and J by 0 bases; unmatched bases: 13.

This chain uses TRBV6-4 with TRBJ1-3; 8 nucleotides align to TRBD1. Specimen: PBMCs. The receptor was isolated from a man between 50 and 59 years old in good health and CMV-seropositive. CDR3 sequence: CASRTTGAQGSSGNTIYF. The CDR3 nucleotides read TGTGCCAGCAGAACGACAGGGGCTCAGGGAAGCTCTGGAAACACCATATATTTT.